This T cell receptor (beta chain) was captured by sequencing in a study of blood T cell repertoires in COVID-19. TCRdb's copy holds only in-frame clones and misses some; the assay was immunoSEQ multiplex PCR. The profile shows tens of thousands of clones, approximately 90% of them singletons. The sample taken for sequencing was peripheral blood. The receptor was derived from a woman older than 75 with acute or convalescent COVID-19.

The CDR3 spells CASSQEPHRHGYTF. The CDR3 coding sequence is TGCGCCAGCAGCCAAGAGCCCCACAGGCATGGCTACACCTTC. The rearrangement joins TRBV4-1 to TRBJ1-2; a weak D match, TRBD1 (5 bases). Germline V gene data show CDR1 as MGHRA and CDR2 as YSYEKL. The CDR3 has 14 amino acids. V was trimmed by 0 bases and J by 6 bases, leaving 11 bases between them.